Detailed here is one TCR beta chain. The antigen it binds to is not known. Base qualities are missing; no much larger clone stands one base away. This entry comes from a study of OX40 agonist ivuxolimab in advanced cancers. With respect to the entire study: Ivuxolimab was a fully human IgG2 agonistic monoclonal antibody targeting the costimulatory receptor OX40 (CD134). Intravenous ivuxolimab was administered to patients every 2 weeks at six dose levels: 0.01, 0.1, 0.3, 1.5, 3 and 10 mg/kg. Of the 50 or so patients in dose escalation, 19 had hepatocellular carcinoma, approximately 15 had melanoma, 9 had renal cell carcinoma and 9 had head and neck cancer. The dose-escalation cohort was about 83% male with a mean age of around 62 years, ranging from roughly 23 to 90. Prior anti-PD-1, anti-PD-L1 or anti-CTLA-4 therapy was permitted, and less than 45% of dose-escalation patients had received checkpoint inhibitors. Partial responses were achieved by three dose-escalation patients, of whom one had hepatocellular carcinoma and two had cutaneous melanoma. Peripheral TCRbeta sequencing was intended to test whether TCR sequence diversity was altered and clonal T-cell expansion was caused by ivuxolimab. The paper covers the monotherapy dose-escalation part of the phase I ivuxolimab trial, which included N ≈ 54 patients.

The trial excluded patients who had a history of autoimmune disease or who were on systemic immunosuppression. In every dose cohort, peripheral blood was drawn for TCR sequencing at baseline, cycle 4 day 1, and cycle 7 day 1. Samples came from an open-label, multicenter, first-in-human phase I dose-escalation trial of ivuxolimab. Adults with locally advanced or metastatic head and neck squamous cell, hepatocellular, melanoma or renal cell carcinoma were enrolled in the trial. CD4+ and CD8+ T cells were sorted separately from peripheral blood before TCR sequencing. Here is what the overall study found, with its caveats: In the 0.1-3.0 mg/kg groups, partial responders were among the patients with the lowest normalized peripheral clonal expansion, particularly in CD8+ T cells. Which antigens the clonally expanded peripheral T cells were specific for was not determined. Low levels of normalized T-cell clonal expansion were also seen in some patients who did not respond. At doses of 0.1 to 3.0 mg/kg, clonal expansion of both CD4+ and CD8+ T cells in blood was seen between baseline and week 6. On average, CD8+ T cells showed more expanded clones than CD4+ T cells after ivuxolimab.

Genomic DNA was extracted from sorted cells for sequencing of the TCRbeta CDR3 region. The immunoSEQ Assay was used for sequencing of TCRbeta CDR3 regions. Entries here come from immuneACCESS through TCRdb and include only in-frame sequences with V and J called. Some clones fail to appear in such tables; in the studies checked, an unresolved V gene covers under half of the shortfall, and the cause of the remainder is unknown. Here the sample has 150,000 to 190,000 clones; 94% occur a single time. Around 0.31% of the sample is in the top ten clones. The source is an adult with an advanced solid tumor such as melanoma, head and neck, liver or kidney cancer. The sample here was CD4+ or CD8+ T cells sorted from blood, taken in a trial of the OX40 agonist ivuxolimab.

This receptor has the CDR3 CASSPGSPADTQYF. The nucleotide sequence is TGTGCCAGCAGCCCTGGTAGCCCAGCAGATACGCAGTATTTT. The sequence links TRBV7-9 to TRBJ2-3, with the D gene call left open. From a lookup of the germline V gene (reference sequence), CDR1 and CDR2 are SEHNR and FQNEAQ. The V and J ends are trimmed by 5 bases and 4 bases, leaving 13 bases between them. Reading from cysteine to phenylalanine, the CDR3 counts 14 amino acids. Only CDR3 DNA remains: 42 bases, in frame from the first base.